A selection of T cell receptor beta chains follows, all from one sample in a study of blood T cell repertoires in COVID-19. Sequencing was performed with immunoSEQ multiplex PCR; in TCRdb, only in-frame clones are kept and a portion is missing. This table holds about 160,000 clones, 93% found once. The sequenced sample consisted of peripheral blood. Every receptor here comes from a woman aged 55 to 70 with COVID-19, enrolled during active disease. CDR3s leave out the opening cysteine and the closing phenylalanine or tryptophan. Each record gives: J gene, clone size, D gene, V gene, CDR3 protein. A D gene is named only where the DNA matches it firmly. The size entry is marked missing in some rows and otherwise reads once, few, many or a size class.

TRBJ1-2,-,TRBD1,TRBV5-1,ASGQGATSYGYT
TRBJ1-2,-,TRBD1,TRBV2,ASSGALRQGVANYGYT
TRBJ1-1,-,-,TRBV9,ASSVAEGRTEAF
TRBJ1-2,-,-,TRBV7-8,ASSFRSTTRNYGYT
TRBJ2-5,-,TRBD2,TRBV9,ASSVEGGGALKTQY
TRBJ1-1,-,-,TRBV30,AWSGRGKMRTEAF
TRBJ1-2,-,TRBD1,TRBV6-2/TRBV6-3,ASSTGVRGYT
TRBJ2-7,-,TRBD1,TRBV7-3,ASSPGTGAYEQY
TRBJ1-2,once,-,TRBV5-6,ASSPRRGSYGYT
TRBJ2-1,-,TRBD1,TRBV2,ASRGGRETYNEQF
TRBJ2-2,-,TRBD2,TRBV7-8,ASIHRGLAKAGELF
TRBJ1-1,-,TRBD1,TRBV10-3,AISGTGDTEAF
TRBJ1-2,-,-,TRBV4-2,ASSQEVRGSYGYT
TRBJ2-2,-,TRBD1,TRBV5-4,ASSSARTGVTGELF
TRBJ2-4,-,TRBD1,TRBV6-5,ASSSRTGELNIQY
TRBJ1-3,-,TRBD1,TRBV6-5,ASTEDRGGNTIY
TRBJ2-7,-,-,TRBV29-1,SGTIHPAGEQY
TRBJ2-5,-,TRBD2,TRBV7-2,ASSLAAGGGAEVETQY
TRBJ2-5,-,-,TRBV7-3,ASSLNGGKETQY
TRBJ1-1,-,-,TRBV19,ASSTIRNTEAF
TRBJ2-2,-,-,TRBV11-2,ASTPFGVSGGELF
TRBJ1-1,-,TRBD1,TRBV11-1,ASSADRFPNTEAF
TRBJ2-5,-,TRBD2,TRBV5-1,ASRLAGSQETQY
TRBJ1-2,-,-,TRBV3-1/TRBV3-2,ASSQAEGFYGYT
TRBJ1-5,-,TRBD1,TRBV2,ASSRDRGSNQPQH
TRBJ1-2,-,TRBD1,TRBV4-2,ASSQNRDRNYGYT
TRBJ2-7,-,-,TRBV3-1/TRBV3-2,ASSLREAGTWD
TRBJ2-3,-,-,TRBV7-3,ASSLTSAADTQY